This T cell receptor (beta chain) was identified during a study of regulatory T cells in long-lasting Graves disease. This clonotype was counted at least ten times. The antigen is undetermined. Arm-PCR of CDR3 regions and iRepertoire HTBI primers were used to build TCR beta libraries. TCRdb re-analysed the multiplex PCR reads in MiXCR, keeping a single row per CDR3 protein. The table lists around 300,000 distinct CDR3 sequences, 22% of them singletons. Time point: persistent/refractory GD, antithyroid drugs over 5 years with positive TRAb. Preparation of the TCR library used RNA extracted from PBMCs. It was an endocrinology department in Xi'an, China, that provided the patients. Findings and limits, study-wide: Comparison showed that persistent patients shared more public clonotypes (under 3,000) than new patients (approximately 870). TRBV28, TRBJ1-2 and TRBJ2-5 emerged as the favored segments in persistent disease.

The CDR3 is made up of 16 amino acids. Germline V gene lookup returns CDR1 LNHDA and CDR2 SQIVND (reference sequence). V lost 5 bases and J 0 bases, leaving 16 bases between the germline ends. The TCR originated in a female donor with Graves disease. V usage is TRBV19 and J usage is TRBJ2-5; a possible D gene is TRBD1 (5 bases). The sequenced sample was peripheral blood mononuclear cells (PBMCs), obtained when the disease was refractory, from a patient treated with antithyroid drugs. CDR3 region: CASSPRRTYYQETQYF. DNA of the CDR3: TGTGCCAGTAGTCCCCGAAGGACATACTACCAAGAGACCCAGTACTTC.